This TCR beta chain emerged from a study of radiation and T cells in renal cell carcinoma. As concerns this clone: Its antigen is unidentified.

The table came from immunoSEQ multiplex PCR; TCRdb's copy has only in-frame clones and leaves some out. The sample lists approximately 83,000 clones; about 82% were seen once. Germline CDR1 and CDR2: MDHEN and SYDVKM. This CDR3 spans 17 amino acids. The junction had 7 bases not matched to a gene; V was cut back by 3 bases and J by 6 bases. Study-wide findings and caveats: In blood, top tumor clones expanded by 2 weeks, shrinking by 4.

As to time point: blood 4 weeks post-SBRT, at nephrectomy. Treatment reported: 15 Gy SBRT to primary tumor, nephrectomy 4 weeks later. Nephrectomy followed 15 Gy stereotactic body radiation by 4 weeks. The patient's renal cell carcinoma had clear cell pathology. The V and J genes are TRBV28 and TRBJ2-3; TRBD2 agrees at 15 bases. The sequence was obtained from a man aged 45-60 years with renal cell carcinoma. The sequenced sample was blood, obtained from a patient whose treatment included radiotherapy and nephrectomy. The CDR3 here is CASSFGLAGGEVDTQYF. CDR3 in DNA: TGTGCCAGCAGTTTCGGACTAGCGGGAGGGGAAGTCGATACGCAGTATTTT.